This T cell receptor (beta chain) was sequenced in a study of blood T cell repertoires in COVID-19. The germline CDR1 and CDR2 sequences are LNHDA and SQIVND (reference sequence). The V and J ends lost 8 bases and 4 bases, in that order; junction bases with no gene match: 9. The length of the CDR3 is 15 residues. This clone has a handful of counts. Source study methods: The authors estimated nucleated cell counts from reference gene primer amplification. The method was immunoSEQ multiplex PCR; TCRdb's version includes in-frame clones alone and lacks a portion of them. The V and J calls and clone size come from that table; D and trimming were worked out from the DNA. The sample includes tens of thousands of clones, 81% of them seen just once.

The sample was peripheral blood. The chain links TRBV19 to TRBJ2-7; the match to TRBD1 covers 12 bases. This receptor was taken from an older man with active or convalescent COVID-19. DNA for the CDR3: TGTGCCAGTCGCCGTGGGACAGGGGGCGTGTACGAGCAGTACTTC. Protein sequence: CASRRGTGGVYEQYF.